The entry that follows covers one T cell receptor (beta chain) sequence. Antigen specificity is unknown. Trimming removed 6 bases from V and 6 bases from J, with 12 bases in between. The CDR3 spans 11 residues. Germline V CDR1 and CDR2: DFQATT, SNEGSKA (reference sequence). The data derive from a study of radiation and T cells in renal cell carcinoma. Study-level findings and limits: Top tumor clonotypes rose in blood 2 weeks post-radiation, then contracted. Without pretreatment biopsies, baseline tumor clonotype presence was undetermined.

The repertoire was sequenced with immunoSEQ multiplex PCR; TCRdb's copy has only in-frame clones and lacks some. Of about 77,000 clones listed, roughly 85% are singletons. Documented time point: blood 4 weeks post-SBRT, at nephrectomy. Treatment reported: 15 Gy SBRT to primary tumor, nephrectomy 4 weeks later. Specimen: blood, collected from a patient whose treatment included radiotherapy and nephrectomy. V and J are TRBV20-1 and TRBJ2-7, with D hard to call. This receptor was identified in a woman aged 60-70 years with renal cell carcinoma. CDR3 in DNA: TGCAGTGCAATTCGCGGATTCGAGCAGTACTTC. This sequence encodes CSAIRGFEQYF.